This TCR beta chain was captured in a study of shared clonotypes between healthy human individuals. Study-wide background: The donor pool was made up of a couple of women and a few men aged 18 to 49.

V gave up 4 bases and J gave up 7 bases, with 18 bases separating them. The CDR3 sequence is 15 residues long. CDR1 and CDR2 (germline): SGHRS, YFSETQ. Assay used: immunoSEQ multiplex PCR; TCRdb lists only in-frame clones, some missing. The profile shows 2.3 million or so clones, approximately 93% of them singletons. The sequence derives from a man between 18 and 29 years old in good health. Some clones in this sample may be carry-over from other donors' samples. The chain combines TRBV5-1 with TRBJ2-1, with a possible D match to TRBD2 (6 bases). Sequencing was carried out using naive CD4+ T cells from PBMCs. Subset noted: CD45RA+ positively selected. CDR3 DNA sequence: TGCGCCAGCAGCCTAGGGGCCCTGGGGGGAAATGAGCAGTTCTTC. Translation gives CASSLGALGGNEQFF.